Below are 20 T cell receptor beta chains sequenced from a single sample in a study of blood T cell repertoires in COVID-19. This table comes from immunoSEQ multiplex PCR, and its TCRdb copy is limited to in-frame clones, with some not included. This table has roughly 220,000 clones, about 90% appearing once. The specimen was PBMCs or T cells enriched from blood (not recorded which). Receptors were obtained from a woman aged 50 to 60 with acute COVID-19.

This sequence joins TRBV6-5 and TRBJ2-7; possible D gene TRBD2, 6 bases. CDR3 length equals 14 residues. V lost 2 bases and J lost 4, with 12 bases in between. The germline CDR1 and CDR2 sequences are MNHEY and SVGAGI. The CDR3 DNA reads TGTGCCAGCAGTTACACCAGCGGGCGTTACGAGCAGTACTTC. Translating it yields CASSYTSGRYEQYF.

The CDR3 DNA follows: TGTGCCATCAGTGAATGGACTAGCGGGATACAAGAGCAGTTCTTC. Its translation is CAISEWTSGIQEQFF. The V and J genes are TRBV10-3 and TRBJ2-1; 12 bases map to TRBD2. This CDR3 is built from 15 residues. V dropped 3 bases and J dropped 10; count of bases not matched to a gene: 7. Germline CDR1 is ENHRY and CDR2 is SYGVKD.

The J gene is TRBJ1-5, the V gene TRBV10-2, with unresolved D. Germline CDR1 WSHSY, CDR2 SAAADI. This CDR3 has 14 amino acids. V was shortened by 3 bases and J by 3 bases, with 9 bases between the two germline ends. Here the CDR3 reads CASSESGSNQPQHF. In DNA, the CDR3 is TGCGCCAGCAGTGAATCGGGATCCAATCAGCCCCAGCATTTT.

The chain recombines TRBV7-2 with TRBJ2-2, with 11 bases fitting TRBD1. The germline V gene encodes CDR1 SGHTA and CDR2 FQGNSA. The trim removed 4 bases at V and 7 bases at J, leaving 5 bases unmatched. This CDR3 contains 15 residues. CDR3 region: CASSSDRGRGGELFF. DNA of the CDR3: TGTGCCAGCAGCTCGGACAGGGGGCGCGGCGGGGAGCTGTTTTTT.

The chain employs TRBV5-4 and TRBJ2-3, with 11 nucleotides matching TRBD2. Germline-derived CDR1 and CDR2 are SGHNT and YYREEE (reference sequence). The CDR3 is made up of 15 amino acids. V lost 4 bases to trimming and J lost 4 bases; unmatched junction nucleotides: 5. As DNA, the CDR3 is TGTGCCAGCAGCACTAGCGGGAGCCCTCCAGATACGCAGTATTTT. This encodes CASSTSGSPPDTQYF.

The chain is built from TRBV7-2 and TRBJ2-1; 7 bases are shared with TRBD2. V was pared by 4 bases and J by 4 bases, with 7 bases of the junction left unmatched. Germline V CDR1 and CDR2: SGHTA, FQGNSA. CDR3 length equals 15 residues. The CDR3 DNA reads TGTGCCAGCAGCTCGACCTGGGGGGGATACAATGAGCAGTTCTTC. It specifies CASSSTWGGYNEQFF.

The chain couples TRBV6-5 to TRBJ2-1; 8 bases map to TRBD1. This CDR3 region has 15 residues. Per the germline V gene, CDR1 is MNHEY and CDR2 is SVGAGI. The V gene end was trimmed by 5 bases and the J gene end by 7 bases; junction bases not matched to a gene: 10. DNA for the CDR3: TGTGCCAGCAGTCCTACGGACAGGGCAGGTAATGAGCAGTTCTTC. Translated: CASSPTDRAGNEQFF.

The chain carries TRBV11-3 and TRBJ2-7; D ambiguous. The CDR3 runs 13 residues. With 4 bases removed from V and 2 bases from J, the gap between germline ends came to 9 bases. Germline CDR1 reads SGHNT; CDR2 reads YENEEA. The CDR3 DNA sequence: TGTGCCAGCAGCTCCTCCCCTACCTACGAGCAGTACTTC. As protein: CASSSSPTYEQYF. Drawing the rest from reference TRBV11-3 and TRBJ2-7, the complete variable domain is EAGVVQSPRYKIIEKKQPVAFWCNPISGHNTLYWYLQNLGQGPELLIRYENEEAVDDSQLPKDRFSAERLKGVDSTLKIQPAELGDSAVYLCASSSSPTYEQYFGPGTRLTVT.

The CDR3 region has the DNA TGTGCCAGCAGCCCCAAAAGGGTTAGCGGGAGGGCGAACACCGGGGAGCTGTTTTTT. It specifies CASSPKRVSGRANTGELFF. The genes are TRBV3-1 (or the pseudogene TRBV3-2) and TRBJ2-2; the match to TRBD2 covers 11 bases. J gave up 0 bases and V 4 bases, and 10 bases lay outside the gene matches. Germline-derived CDR1 and CDR2 are LGHDT and YNNKEL (reference sequence). The CDR3 runs to 19 residues.

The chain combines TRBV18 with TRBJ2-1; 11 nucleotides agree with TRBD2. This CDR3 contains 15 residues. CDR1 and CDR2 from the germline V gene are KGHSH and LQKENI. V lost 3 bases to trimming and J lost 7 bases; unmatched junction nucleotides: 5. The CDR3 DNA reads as TGTGCCAGCTCACCGGCGTCTAGCGGGAGGAATGAGCAGTTCTTC. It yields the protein CASSPASSGRNEQFF.

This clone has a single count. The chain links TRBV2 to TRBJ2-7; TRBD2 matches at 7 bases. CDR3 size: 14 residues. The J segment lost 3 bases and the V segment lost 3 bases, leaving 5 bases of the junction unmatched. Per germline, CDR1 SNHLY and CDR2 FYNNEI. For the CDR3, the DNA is TGTGCCAGCAGTGATCTAGCGGAGGGCTACGAGCAGTACTTC. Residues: CASSDLAEGYEQYF. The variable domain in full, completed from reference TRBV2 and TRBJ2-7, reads EPEVTQTPSHQVTQMGQEVILRCVPISNHLYFYWYRQILGQKVEFLVSFYNNEISEKSEIFDDQFSVERPDGSNFTLKIRSTKLEDSAMYFCASSDLAEGYEQYFGPGTRLTVT.

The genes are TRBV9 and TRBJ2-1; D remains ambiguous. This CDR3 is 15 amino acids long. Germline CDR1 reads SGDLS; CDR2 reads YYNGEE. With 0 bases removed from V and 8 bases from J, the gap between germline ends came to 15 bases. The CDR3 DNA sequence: TGTGCCAGCAGCGTAGGACCCGTCTGGGCGCATGAGCAGTTCTTC. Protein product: CASSVGPVWAHEQFF.

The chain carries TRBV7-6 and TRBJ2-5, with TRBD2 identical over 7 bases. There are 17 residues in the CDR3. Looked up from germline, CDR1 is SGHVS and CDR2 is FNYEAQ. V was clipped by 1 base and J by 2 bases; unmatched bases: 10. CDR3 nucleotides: TGTGCCAGCAGCTTAGTCGTGTCTAGCGGAATGCAAGAGACCCAGTACTTC. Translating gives CASSLVVSSGMQETQYF.

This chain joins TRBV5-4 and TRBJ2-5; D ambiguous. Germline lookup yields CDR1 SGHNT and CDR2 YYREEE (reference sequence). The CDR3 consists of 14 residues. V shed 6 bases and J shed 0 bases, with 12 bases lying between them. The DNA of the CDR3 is TGTGCCAGCACCCTGGTGCCTAACCAAGAGACCCAGTACTTC. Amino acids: CASTLVPNQETQYF.

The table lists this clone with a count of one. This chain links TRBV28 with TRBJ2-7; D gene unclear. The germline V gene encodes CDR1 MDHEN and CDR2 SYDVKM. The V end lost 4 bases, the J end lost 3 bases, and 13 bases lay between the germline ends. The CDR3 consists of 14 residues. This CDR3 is CASSWRENFYEQYF. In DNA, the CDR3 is TGTGCCAGCAGTTGGAGAGAGAATTTCTACGAGCAGTACTTC.

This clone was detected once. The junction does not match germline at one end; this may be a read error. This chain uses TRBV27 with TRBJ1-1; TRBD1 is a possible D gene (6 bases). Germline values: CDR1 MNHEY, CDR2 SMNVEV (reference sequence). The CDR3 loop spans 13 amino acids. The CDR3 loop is CASSLDRPSTPVF. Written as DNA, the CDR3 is TGTGCCAGCAGTTTAGACAGGCCCTCGACCCCCGTTTTT.

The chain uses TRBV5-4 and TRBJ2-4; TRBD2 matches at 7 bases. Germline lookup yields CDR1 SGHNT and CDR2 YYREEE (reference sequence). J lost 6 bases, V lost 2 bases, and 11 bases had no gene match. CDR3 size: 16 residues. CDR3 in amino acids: CASSFGHSGRGNIQYF. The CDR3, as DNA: TGTGCCAGCAGCTTTGGCCATTCAGGGAGGGGAAACATTCAGTACTTC.

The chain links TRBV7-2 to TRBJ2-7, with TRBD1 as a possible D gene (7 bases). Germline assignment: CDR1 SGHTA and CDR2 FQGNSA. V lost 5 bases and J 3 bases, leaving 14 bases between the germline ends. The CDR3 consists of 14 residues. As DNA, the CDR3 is TGTGCCAGCAGCCTGACTAGGACAGGCTACGAGCAGTACTTC. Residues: CASSLTRTGYEQYF. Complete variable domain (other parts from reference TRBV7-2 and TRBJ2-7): GAGVSQSPSNKVTEKGKDVELRCDPISGHTALYWYRQSLGQGLEFLIYFQGNSAPDKSGLPSDRFSAERTGGSVSTLTIQRTQQEDSAVYLCASSLTRTGYEQYFGPGTRLTVT.

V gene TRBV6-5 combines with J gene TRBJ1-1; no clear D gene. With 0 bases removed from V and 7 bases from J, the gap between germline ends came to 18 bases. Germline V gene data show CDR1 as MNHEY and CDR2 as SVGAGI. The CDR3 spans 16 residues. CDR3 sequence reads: CASSYSFVLGSGEAFF. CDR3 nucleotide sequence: TGTGCCAGCAGTTACTCGTTTGTGTTAGGGAGCGGTGAAGCTTTCTTT.

CDR3 region: CASSLQGALGYTF. CDR3 nucleotide sequence: TGTGCCAGCAGCTTACAGGGGGCGCTGGGCTACACCTTC. The chain couples TRBV7-3 to TRBJ1-2; TRBD1 matches 8 bases. This CDR3 has 13 amino acids. The V gene end was trimmed by 2 bases and the J gene end by 8 bases; junction bases not matched to a gene: 4. CDR1 and CDR2 from the germline V gene are SGHTA and FQGTGA. Based on the CDR3 plus reference TRBV7-3 and TRBJ1-2, the full variable domain is GAGVSQTPSNKVTEKGKYVELRCDPISGHTALYWYRQSLGQGPEFLIYFQGTGAADDSGLPNDRFFAVRPEGSVSTLKIQRTERGDSAVYLCASSLQGALGYTFGSGTRLTVV.